Included here is one TCR beta chain sequence, with context. This entry belongs to a study of T cells in Graves' hyperthyroidism and ophthalmopathy. Diagnoses rested on clinical symptoms, serum thyroxine and TRAb, thyroid ultrasound and orbital computed tomography. RNA transcripts served as the template for amplifying TCR beta CDR3 regions. HTBI primers were used for first-round RT-PCR of the TCR CDR3. Via MiXCR, TCRdb re-called the multiplex PCR reads, giving one row per CDR3 protein. The repertoire has approximately 210,000 distinct CDR3 sequences, 17% of them found once; the top ten carry approximately 50%. This receptor was obtained from a man in his fifties or sixties with Graves' hyperthyroidism. The sequenced sample consisted of blood.

CDR3 in DNA: TGTGCCAGCAGTTTAGGACTAGCAGTCCCTGAGCAGTTCTTC. Encoded protein: CASSLGLAVPEQFF. This sequence joins TRBV27 and TRBJ2-1; 8 bases line up with TRBD2. This CDR3 is built from 14 residues. J gave up 9 bases and V 2 bases, and 6 bases lay outside the gene matches. In germline, CDR1 is MNHEY, CDR2 SMNVEV (reference sequence).